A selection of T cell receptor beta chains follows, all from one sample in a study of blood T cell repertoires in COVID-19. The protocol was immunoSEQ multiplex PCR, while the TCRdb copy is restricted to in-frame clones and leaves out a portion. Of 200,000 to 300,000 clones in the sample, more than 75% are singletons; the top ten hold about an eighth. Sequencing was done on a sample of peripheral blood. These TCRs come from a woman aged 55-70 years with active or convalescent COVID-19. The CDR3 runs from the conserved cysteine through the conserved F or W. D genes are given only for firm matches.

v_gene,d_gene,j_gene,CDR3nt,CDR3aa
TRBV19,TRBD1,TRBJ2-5,TGTGCCAGTAGTAGAACCGGGACAGGGGGCGAGTGGGAGACCCAGTACTTC,CASSRTGTGGEWETQYF
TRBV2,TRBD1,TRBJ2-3,TGTGCCAGTGCGGGACAGGGGGAATATACGCAGTATTTT,CASAGQGEYTQYF
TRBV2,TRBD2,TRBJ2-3,TGTGCCAGCAGGGAGACTAGCGGGGGCGCAGATACGCAGTATTTT,CASRETSGGADTQYF
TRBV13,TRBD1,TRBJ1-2,TGTGCCAGCAGCCACAGGGGGAATAACTATGGCTACACCTTC,CASSHRGNNYGYTF
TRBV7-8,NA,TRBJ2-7,TGTGCCAGCAGCTTACGTTGGACTCCCAACTACGAGCAGTACTTC,CASSLRWTPNYEQYF
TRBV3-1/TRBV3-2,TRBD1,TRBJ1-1,TGTGCCAGCACCTTACAGGGGAGTTATGAAGCTTTCTTT,CASTLQGSYEAFF
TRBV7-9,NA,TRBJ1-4,TGTGCCAGCAGCTTAGGGACAATAGATGAAAAACTGTTTTTT,CASSLGTIDEKLFF
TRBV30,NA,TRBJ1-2,TGTGCCTGGAGTGGGTACAGCGGTTATGGCTACACCTTC,CAWSGYSGYGYTF
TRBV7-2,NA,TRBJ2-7,TGTGCCAGCACCACCGGGACACAATACGAGCAGTACTTC,CASTTGTQYEQYF
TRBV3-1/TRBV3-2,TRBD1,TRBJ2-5,TGTGCCAGCAGTCAGGGGCCCGACAGGGTTGCGGGAGAGACCCAGTACTTC,CASSQGPDRVAGETQYF
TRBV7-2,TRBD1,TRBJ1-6,TGTGCCAGCAGCCAGGTACAGGGGCCTTCACCCCTCCACTTT,CASSQVQGPSPLHF
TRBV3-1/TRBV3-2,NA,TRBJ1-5,TGTGCCAGCAGCCAAGCGAGGAGCCAGCCCCAGCATTTT,CASSQARSQPQHF
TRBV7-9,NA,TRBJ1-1,TGTGCCAGCAGCTTAATCGGGGTCACTGAAGCTTTCTTT,CASSLIGVTEAFF
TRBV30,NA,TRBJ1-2,TGTGCCTGGAGTGGACCCGGCGGGGCCGGAGGGGGCTACACCTTC,CAWSGPGGAGGGYTF